The 24 T cell receptor beta chains given below trace back to one sample, sequenced in a study. Each CDR3 protein is one row after TCRdb ran MiXCR on the RT-PCR reads. Altogether almost 700,000 distinct CDR3 sequences are present, 13% to 15% being singletons, with the ten largest covering about 3.9%. The sample taken for sequencing was memory CD4+ T cells from blood. The receptor set was obtained from a female donor in good health, serving as a healthy control.

This clonotype was observed a handful of times. V is TRBV3-1 and J is TRBJ1-6; TRBD1 matches at 7 bases. J gave up 8 bases and V 1 base, and 5 bases lay outside the gene matches. The CDR3 extends over 15 amino acids. Germline-derived CDR1 and CDR2 are LGHDT and YNNKEL (reference sequence). The CDR3 DNA reads as TGTGCCAGCAGCCAAGGAAGGGGGCGCGATTCACCCCTCCACTTT. This encodes CASSQGRGRDSPLHF.

V gene TRBV6-5 combines with J gene TRBJ1-5; maybe TRBD1 (5 bases). The CDR3 runs 14 residues. Trimming took off 2 bases at V and 5 bases at J, with 10 bases between the two ends. CDR1 MNHEY and CDR2 SVGAGI come from the germline V gene. The DNA of the CDR3 is TGTGCCAGCAGTTACGACAGCACTTATCAGCCCCAGCATTTT. Amino acid sequence: CASSYDSTYQPQHF.

This clonotype has just a few counts. V and J are TRBV10-3 and TRBJ1-2; the match to TRBD1 covers 7 bases. The junction had 7 bases not matched to a gene; V was cut back by 10 bases and J by 2 bases. Germline lookup yields CDR1 ENHRY and CDR2 SYGVKD. The CDR3 extends over 13 amino acids. The CDR3 DNA follows: TGTGCCACCACCGGACAGGTCAACTATGGCTACACCTTC. Amino acid sequence: CATTGQVNYGYTF.

V gene TRBV20-1 combines with J gene TRBJ1-2; the match to TRBD1 covers 7 bases. The CDR3 consists of 13 residues. CDR1 DFQATT and CDR2 SNEGSKA come from the germline V gene (reference sequence). The V and J ends lost 3 bases and 7 bases, in that order; junction bases with no gene match: 8. The CDR3 loop reads CSASFWSGGGYTF. The CDR3 DNA sequence: TGCAGTGCTAGTTTTTGGTCAGGGGGTGGCTACACCTTC.

This clonotype was seen many times. The chain is built from TRBV4-2 and TRBJ2-1, with 8 nucleotides matching TRBD2. Germline CDR1 is LGHNA and CDR2 is YNFKEQ. The CDR3 covers 15 residues. V was pared by 6 bases and J by 5 bases, with 9 bases of the junction left unmatched. In nucleotides, the CDR3 is TGTGCCAGCAGGGTGGCGGGAGGATCTCACAATGAGCAGTTCTTC. Translated, it gives CASRVAGGSHNEQFF.

The rearrangement joins TRBV20-1 to TRBJ2-3, with a possible D match to TRBD1 (6 bases). From germline, CDR1 is DFQATT and CDR2 SNEGSKA (reference sequence). The ends were cut back, 2 bases at V and 4 bases at J, with 16 bases in the middle. CDR3 size: 15 residues. CDR3 in DNA: TGCAGTGCTAGAACCGGGACAACCGTATCAGATACGCAGTATTTT. Translating gives CSARTGTTVSDTQYF.

V and J are TRBV5-4 and TRBJ2-7, with 9 bases aligning to TRBD1. Germline loops: CDR1 SGHNT, CDR2 YYREEE (reference sequence). The CDR3 runs to 15 residues. V gave up 0 bases and J gave up 5 bases; unmatched junction bases: 6. The CDR3 loop is CASSLGGTGRNEQYF. CDR3 nucleotides: TGTGCCAGCAGCTTGGGTGGGACAGGGAGAAACGAGCAGTACTTC.

This clonotype was recorded a few times. This rearrangement joins TRBV18 to TRBJ2-5; D not resolved. Trimming removed 2 bases from V and 1 base from J, with 8 bases in between. In germline, CDR1 is KGHSH, CDR2 LQKENI. The CDR3 runs to 14 residues. The CDR3 is CASSPVMIQETQYF. The DNA for the CDR3 is TGTGCCAGCTCACCAGTGATGATCCAAGAGACCCAGTACTTC.

The chain employs TRBV4-2 and TRBJ2-7; 15 bases are shared with TRBD2. The trim removed 6 bases at V and 6 bases at J, leaving 3 bases unmatched. This CDR3 contains 14 residues. CDR1 and CDR2 (germline): LGHNA, YNFKEQ. CDR3: CASSGTSGRSEQYF. The CDR3 nucleotides read TGTGCCAGCAGTGGGACTAGCGGGAGGAGCGAGCAGTACTTC.

This clonotype has just a few counts. The rearrangement joins TRBV5-1 to TRBJ2-5; 13 bases match TRBD2. The CDR3 spans 16 residues. The J segment lost 2 bases and the V segment lost 3 bases, leaving 4 bases of the junction unmatched. Germline V gene sequence: CDR1 SGHRS, CDR2 YFSETQ. CDR3 sequence reads: CASSSVGLAGQETQYF. CDR3 nucleotides: TGCGCCAGCAGCTCGGTGGGACTAGCGGGGCAAGAGACCCAGTACTTC.

The chain combines TRBV7-2 with TRBJ2-1; 7 nucleotides line up with TRBD2. CDR1 and CDR2 from the germline V gene are SGHTA and FQGNSA. J lost 5 bases, V lost 5 bases, and 9 bases had no gene match. The CDR3 is made up of 15 amino acids. DNA for the CDR3: TGTGCCAGCAGCGGACGGTGGGGGGGAGACAATGAGCAGTTCTTC. Protein product: CASSGRWGGDNEQFF.

The chain is built from TRBV5-1 and TRBJ2-7, with TRBD2 matching over 12 bases. Germline V lookup: CDR1 SGHRS, CDR2 YFSETQ. With V trimmed by 4 bases and J by 7 bases, 12 bases remained unmatched. The CDR3 has 16 residues. CDR3 coding DNA: TGCGCCAGCAGCGCCACTAGCGGGAGGCGGTTGGATGAGCAGTACTTC. Protein: CASSATSGRRLDEQYF.

This clonotype was seen at least ten times. The chain is built from TRBV4-2 and TRBJ2-1; D ambiguous. V lost 0 bases and J 10 bases, leaving 13 bases between the germline ends. The CDR3 loop spans 14 amino acids. CDR1 LGHNA and CDR2 YNFKEQ come from the germline V gene. The CDR3 loop reads CASSQDPLVGEQFF. CDR3 DNA: TGTGCCAGCAGCCAAGATCCCTTAGTCGGCGAGCAGTTCTTC.

This chain links TRBV4-2 with TRBJ2-1; D might be TRBD1 (6 bases). The germline V and J ends were trimmed by 1 base and 8 bases, with 12 bases remaining between them. Looked up from germline, CDR1 is LGHNA and CDR2 is YNFKEQ. The CDR3 totals 14 residues. The CDR3 nucleotides read TGTGCCAGCAGCCAAGTGGGGGCTTTAGATGAGCAGTTCTTC. Translating it yields CASSQVGALDEQFF.

The sample holds a few counts of this clonotype. V and J are TRBV10-3 and TRBJ1-1; 7 bases are a match to TRBD1. This CDR3 is built from 13 residues. The germline V gene has CDR1 ENHRY and CDR2 SYGVKD. The ends lost 8 bases at V and 1 base at J; junction bases unmatched: 4. In nucleotides, the CDR3 is TGTGCCATCTCCACAGGGGCGAACACTGAAGCTTTCTTT. This codes for CAISTGANTEAFF.

This clonotype was seen a few times. V is TRBV18 and J is TRBJ1-2; D is unclear. The CDR3 loop spans 14 amino acids. V was shortened by 3 bases and J by 9 bases, with 17 bases between the two germline ends. Germline lookup yields CDR1 KGHSH and CDR2 LQKENI. CDR3 residues: CASSPPGGLKSYTF. DNA for the CDR3: TGTGCCAGCTCACCCCCGGGAGGCTTGAAGAGCTACACCTTC.

This clonotype occurred a few times. V and J are TRBV3-1 and TRBJ1-1; no firm D call. The ends were cut back, 3 bases at V and 4 bases at J, with 6 bases in the middle. Germline V CDR1 and CDR2: LGHDT, YNNKEL (reference sequence). The CDR3 has 12 residues. CDR3 DNA sequence: TGTGCCAGCAGCCATCTAAGCACTGAAGCTTTCTTT. It yields the protein CASSHLSTEAFF.

This clonotype was seen at least ten times. This chain uses TRBV29-1 with TRBJ2-3, with a possible D match to TRBD2 (5 bases). Germline CDR1 and CDR2: SQVTM and ANQGSEA. This CDR3 has 13 amino acids. V was cut by 7 bases and J by 5 bases, with 16 bases left in between. The CDR3 DNA sequence: TGCAGCGCACGACGAGGGTCGGGAGATACGCAGTATTTT. Translating it yields CSARRGSGDTQYF.

This clonotype has more than one count but fewer than ten. The chain carries TRBV3-1 and TRBJ1-1, with D unclear. CDR3 size: 13 residues. CDR1 LGHDT and CDR2 YNNKEL come from the germline V gene (reference sequence). V lost 6 bases and J 1 base, leaving 9 bases between the germline ends. CDR3 loop: CASRDQSNTEAFF. CDR3 DNA: TGTGCCAGCAGGGACCAGTCGAACACTGAAGCTTTCTTT.

The chain uses TRBV5-1 and TRBJ2-1, with D maybe TRBD2 (5 bases). The CDR3 is made up of 16 amino acids. V gave up 2 bases and J gave up 1 base, with 13 bases separating them. Germline lookup yields CDR1 SGHRS and CDR2 YFSETQ. The CDR3 sequence: CASSLPPGSSYNEQFF. The CDR3 region has the DNA TGCGCCAGCAGCTTACCCCCGGGGTCGTCCTACAATGAGCAGTTCTTC.

This clonotype has only a few counts. CDR3 protein: CASKISGTGSYEQYF. CDR3 nucleotides: TGTGCCAGCAAAATATCCGGGACAGGGTCCTACGAGCAGTACTTC. This chain connects TRBV3-1 to TRBJ2-7; TRBD1 aligns across 9 bases. The CDR3 sequence is 15 residues long. Per germline, CDR1 LGHDT and CDR2 YNNKEL (reference sequence). Trimming at V came to 7 bases and at J to 1 base, leaving 8 bases not matched to a gene.

The sample holds a few counts of this clonotype. The chain couples TRBV27 to TRBJ1-4; TRBD1 might be the D (6 bases). CDR3 length equals 14 residues. Deletions cut 3 bases from V and 5 bases from J, with 10 bases between. The germline gives CDR1 MNHEY, CDR2 SMNVEV (reference sequence). The CDR3 loop is CASSFAGENEKLFF. For the CDR3, the DNA is TGTGCCAGCAGTTTCGCAGGGGAAAATGAAAAACTGTTTTTT.

V usage is TRBV12-3 or TRBV12-4 and J usage is TRBJ2-3; 7 positions match TRBD2. Germline trimming cut 1 base from V and 6 bases from J; bases unmatched to any gene: 10. The CDR3 runs 16 residues. CDR3 in amino acids: CASSLDPAGSSDTQYF. CDR3 coding DNA: TGTGCCAGCAGTTTAGATCCAGCGGGATCCTCCGATACGCAGTATTTT.

The chain combines TRBV6-1 with TRBJ1-2; no firm D call. The CDR3 length is 14 residues. Germline V gives CDR1 MNHNS, CDR2 SASEGT. Trimming left V 2 bases short and J 5 bases short, with 12 bases between. The CDR3 nucleotides are TGTGCCAGCAGTGAATTGAGGGCATTGTATGGCTACACCTTC. This encodes CASSELRALYGYTF.